This entry concerns a single TCR beta chain. The antigen is undetermined. The data belong to a study of cytomegalovirus exposure and HLA in healthy donors. Notes on the study in general: The classifier reportedly diagnosed cytomegalovirus status with high sensitivity and specificity. Fewer N-insertions (relative to the roughly 610-donor mean) were reportedly seen in an Asian-associated ancestry cluster in a later analysis. The study carried out a later analysis of TCR beta sequences. It associated approximately 16,000 of them with specific HLA alleles at a false discovery rate of 0.05.

The donors comprised healthy bone marrow donors. This PCR relied on a set of 60 Vbeta primers and 13 Jbeta primers. Assay: immunoSEQ multiplex PCR; the TCRdb copy retains only in-frame clones and omits some. This sample has approximately 100,000 clones; approximately 85% occur once, and the top ten carry under 5%. The V end lost 6 bases, the J end lost 1 base, and 9 bases lay between the germline ends. Looked up from germline, CDR1 is SQVTM and CDR2 is ANQGSEA. This CDR3 comprises 13 residues. Material: PBMCs. This sequence originates from a man aged 25 to 45 in good health and CMV-seronegative. V usage is TRBV29-1 and J usage is TRBJ2-2; the D gene is possibly TRBD1 (5 bases). CDR3 region: CSVKTVNTGELFF. In DNA, the CDR3 is TGCAGCGTAAAGACAGTGAACACCGGGGAGCTGTTTTTT.